What follows describes a single TCR beta chain. This CDR3 spans 13 amino acids. Germline V gene data show CDR1 as SGHVS and CDR2 as FQNEAQ. With 10 bases removed from V and 6 bases from J, the gap between germline ends came to 16 bases. This record belongs to a study of radiotherapy plus CTLA-4 blockade in lung cancer. Some clones are missing from TCRdb's copy, which holds only in-frame ones; the method was immunoSEQ multiplex PCR. The table has more than 75,000 clones, around 87% seen once. The receptor was isolated from a human donor with non-small cell lung cancer who had stable disease on radiotherapy plus ipilimumab. The material was peripheral blood, obtained from a patient treated with radiotherapy plus ipilimumab. The chain combines TRBV7-8 with TRBJ1-5, with TRBD1 as a possible D gene (6 bases). CDR3 amino acids: CAKSGGGGQPQHF. The CDR3 bases are TGTGCCAAGAGTGGAGGGGGAGGTCAGCCCCAGCATTTT. The full variable domain, completed using reference TRBV7-8 and TRBJ1-5, is GAGVSQSPRYKVAKRGQDVALRCDPISGHVSLFWYQQALGQGPEFLTYFQNEAQLDKSGLPSDRFFAERPEGSVSTLKIQRTQQEDSAVYLCAKSGGGGQPQHFGDGTRLSIL.